The next 6 T cell receptor beta chains were all read from a single sample in a study of CXCR3-negative and CXCR3-positive naive CD8 T cells. Through 5' RACE with UMI labels, the TRB cDNA libraries were prepared. Reprocessing the 5' RACE reads, TCRdb reports a single entry for every CDR3 protein and omits DNA. Its listing shows over 80,000 distinct CDR3 sequences. Sequencing was done on a sample of naive CXCR3- CD8+ T cells from blood. Subset: CD45RO-CCR7+CD27+CD95- naive CD8+ T cells lacking CXCR3 (TNR3-). Receptor source: a human donor in good health. Some clones in this sample may be carry-over from other donors' samples.

The V call is TRBV4-3, the J call TRBJ2-1; TCRdb's assignment of TRBD1 cannot be checked, as there is no DNA. The germline gives CDR1 LGHNA, CDR2 YSLEER. The CDR3 spans 15 residues. The CDR3 loop reads CASSQDRTGYNEQFF.

The CDR3 reads CASSIGGHKQFF. The chain links TRBV19 to TRBJ2-1; there is no DNA to check the TCRdb D call of TRBD1. The V gene's germline CDR1 is LNHDA and CDR2 SQIVND (reference sequence). This CDR3 contains 12 residues.

V gene TRBV4-1 combines with J gene TRBJ1-2. This CDR3 contains 12 residues. Germline V gene lookup returns CDR1 MGHRA and CDR2 YSYEKL. Here the CDR3 reads CASSHRGYGYTF.

The chain has TRBV6-5 and TRBJ2-1; there is no DNA to check the TCRdb D call of TRBD1. The CDR3 length is 14 residues. CDR1 MNHEY and CDR2 SVGAGI come from the germline V gene. CDR3 loop: CASSYFKRDGEQFF.

The chain links TRBV4-2 to TRBJ2-1; TCRdb designates TRBD2, a call that cannot be tested without DNA. Germline V gene lookup returns CDR1 LGHNA and CDR2 YNFKEQ. This CDR3 comprises 16 residues. CDR3 residues: CASSQDTSGAGNEQFF.

This chain joins TRBV29-1 and TRBJ2-7; with no DNA, the TCRdb D assignment of TRBD1 cannot be verified. This CDR3 is 15 amino acids long. Germline CDR1 SQVTM, CDR2 ANQGSEA. CDR3 amino acids: CRVVGEEYSFYEQYF.